Given below is one TCR beta chain in context. Its specificity is unknown. The CDR3 length is 15 residues. Germline V gene data show CDR1 as SGDLS and CDR2 as YYNGEE. Trimming at V came to 4 bases and at J to 3 bases, leaving 7 bases not matched to a gene. This sample was taken from a study of T cell responses to AZD1222 COVID-19 vaccine. Study results and limitations: Across spike, vaccine-associated CD4 TCRs were found, dominant at 160-218 and 743-854. Donors were largely white British and mainly female; clonal diversity was possibly underestimated. Per reports, nearly half of all spike-specific TCRs target regions that are unmutated in variants. It was only after the peak T cell response that any repertoires were sampled.

Using immunoSEQ multiplex PCR, the repertoire was profiled, and TCRdb retains in-frame clones only, with some absent. The sample records 130,000 to 150,000 clones, around 91% being singletons. The J gene is TRBJ2-3, the V gene TRBV9; 8 bases agree with TRBD1. Sequencing used peripheral blood, obtained on day 0 of AZD1222 vaccination. This clonotype was sampled from an adult in good health. For the CDR3, the DNA is TGTGCCAGCAGCATGAAGGACAGGGCAACAGATACGCAGTATTTT. Translation: CASSMKDRATDTQYF.